The rows below give T cell receptor beta chains drawn from one sample of a study of control samples from healthy donors and cancer patients. Sequenced by immunoSEQ multiplex PCR; TCRdb stores in-frame clones only, minus some. The profile shows about 120,000 clones, roughly 90% of them singletons. Sample: blood. The source is a woman aged 18-29 years in good health. Each CDR3 is given with its conserved first and last residue. D genes are given only for firm matches. Not all rows give a size; the values are once, few, many and, for expanded clones, a class.

v_gene	j_gene	abundance	d_gene	CDR3aa	CDR3nt
TRBV28	TRBJ2-3	-	-	CASSSTNTDTQYF	TGTGCCAGCAGTTCTACCAACACAGATACGCAGTATTTT
TRBV19	TRBJ1-2	-	-	CASSSGASYGYTF	TGTGCCAGTAGCTCCGGGGCCTCCTATGGCTACACCTTC
TRBV10-3	TRBJ2-5	-	-	CAISTSGETQYF	TGTGCCATCAGTACAAGCGGAGAGACCCAGTACTTC
TRBV4-2	TRBJ2-7	once	TRBD1	CASSHRQGSSSYEQYF	TGTGCCAGCAGCCATAGACAGGGGTCGAGCTCCTACGAGCAGTACTTC
TRBV29-1	TRBJ2-2	-	-	CSVGSQGLNTGELFF	TGCAGCGTTGGAAGTCAGGGGCTAAACACCGGGGAGCTGTTTTTT
TRBV28	TRBJ2-5	-	TRBD1	CASSLTRTGRETQYF	TGTGCCAGCAGTTTAACCCGGACAGGTCGAGAGACCCAGTACTTC
TRBV15	TRBJ2-3	-	-	CATSRDPGDTQYF	TGTGCCACCAGCAGAGATCCAGGAGATACGCAGTATTTT
TRBV6-2/TRBV6-3	TRBJ2-5	-	TRBD1	CASSYSTGAQETQYF	TGTGCCAGCAGTTACTCGACAGGGGCGCAAGAGACCCAGTACTTC
TRBV7-9	TRBJ1-1	few	-	CASSILRKMNTEAFF	TGTGCCAGCTCCATTCTGCGGAAAATGAACACTGAAGCTTTCTTT
TRBV30	TRBJ1-2	-	-	CAWSVRLNYGYTF	TGTGCCTGGAGTGTAAGACTAAACTATGGCTACACCTTC
TRBV29-1	TRBJ1-1	-	TRBD1	CSGGQGSTEAFF	TGCAGCGGGGGACAGGGGAGCACTGAAGCTTTCTTT
TRBV15	TRBJ1-1	once	-	CATSRDRESWTAEAFF	TGTGCCACCAGCAGAGACAGGGAGTCCTGGACCGCTGAAGCTTTCTTT
TRBV7-2	TRBJ2-3	-	TRBD1	CASSSGTGRGTDTQYF	TGTGCCAGCAGCTCAGGGACAGGGAGGGGAACAGATACGCAGTATTTT
TRBV28	TRBJ1-4	-	-	CASSSLNEKLFF	TGTGCCAGCAGTTCTCTCAATGAAAAACTGTTTTTT
TRBV28	TRBJ2-2	-	TRBD2	CASSLWTSGVTGELFF	TGTGCCAGCAGTTTATGGACTAGCGGGGTTACCGGGGAGCTGTTTTTT
TRBV28	TRBJ2-1	-	-	CASAGGIPTRYNEQFF	TGTGCCAGCGCTGGGGGGATTCCGACCCGCTACAATGAGCAGTTCTTC
TRBV10-1	TRBJ2-1	-	-	CASSESGVPWRSPYNEQFF	TGCGCCAGCAGTGAGTCGGGGGTTCCGTGGCGGAGTCCCTACAATGAGCAGTTCTTC
TRBV19	TRBJ1-5	-	-	CASKQGNQPQHF	TGTGCCAGTAAACAGGGAAATCAGCCCCAGCATTTT
TRBV7-2	TRBJ1-1	-	-	CASSLAFASGGTEAFF	TGTGCCAGCAGCTTAGCGTTCGCATCCGGGGGTACTGAAGCTTTCTTT
TRBV14	TRBJ1-2	once	-	CASSQDRGSYTF	TGTGCCAGCAGCCAAGATAGGGGTAGCTACACCTTC